This TCR beta chain was captured in a study of T cell responses to AZD1222 COVID-19 vaccine. The overall study: Second-dose recipients at about 4 or about 12 weeks were treated as one pooled group.

The germline V gene has CDR1 MNHNS and CDR2 SASEGT. J lost 1 base, V lost 5 bases, and 8 bases had no gene match. CDR3 length: 15 amino acids. Here immunoSEQ multiplex PCR was the method, and the copy in TCRdb shows in-frame clones only, minus some. The sample carries 140,000 to 150,000 clones, 70% to 90% recorded once. J is TRBJ2-7 and V is TRBV6-1; 7 bases fit TRBD1. Sequenced here: peripheral blood, sampled on day 0 of AZD1222 vaccination. The receptor was derived from an adult in good health. The CDR3 is CASSTGTDISYEQYF. CDR3 sequence (DNA): TGTGCCAGCAGTACCGGGACAGATATTTCCTACGAGCAGTACTTC.